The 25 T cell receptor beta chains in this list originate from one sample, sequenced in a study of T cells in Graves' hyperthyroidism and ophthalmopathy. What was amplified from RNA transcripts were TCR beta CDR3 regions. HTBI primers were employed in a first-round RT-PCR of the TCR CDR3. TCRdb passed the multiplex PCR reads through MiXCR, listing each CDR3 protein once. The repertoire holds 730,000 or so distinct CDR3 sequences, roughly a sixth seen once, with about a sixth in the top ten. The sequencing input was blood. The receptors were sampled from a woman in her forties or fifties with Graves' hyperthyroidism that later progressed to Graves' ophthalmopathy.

CDR3 nucleotides: TGTGCCAGCAGCCCACGACAAGCGGGGCAGGGGAATGAGCAGTTCTTC. Amino acids: CASSPRQAGQGNEQFF. This chain joins TRBV4-2 and TRBJ2-1; perhaps TRBD2 as D (7 bases). The CDR3 contains 16 residues. Trimming took 4 bases from V and 7 from J, leaving 20 bases between them. The germline V gene has CDR1 LGHNA and CDR2 YNFKEQ.

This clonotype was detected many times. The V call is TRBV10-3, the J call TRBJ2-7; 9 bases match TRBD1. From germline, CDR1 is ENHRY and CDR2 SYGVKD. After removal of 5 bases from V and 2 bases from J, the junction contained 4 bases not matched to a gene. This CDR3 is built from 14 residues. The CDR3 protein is CAISPGQGPYEQYF. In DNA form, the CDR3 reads TGTGCCATCAGTCCGGGACAGGGACCCTACGAGCAGTACTTC.

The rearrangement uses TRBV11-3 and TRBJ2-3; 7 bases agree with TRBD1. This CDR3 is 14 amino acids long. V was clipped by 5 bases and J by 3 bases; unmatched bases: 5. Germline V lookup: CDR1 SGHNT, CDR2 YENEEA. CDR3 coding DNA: TGTGCCAGCAGCGCTGGACAGGCAACAGATACGCAGTATTTT. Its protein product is CASSAGQATDTQYF.

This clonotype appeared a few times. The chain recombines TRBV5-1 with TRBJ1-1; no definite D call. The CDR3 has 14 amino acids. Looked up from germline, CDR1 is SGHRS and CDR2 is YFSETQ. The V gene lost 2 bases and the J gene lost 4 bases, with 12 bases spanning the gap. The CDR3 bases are TGCGCCAGCAGCTTCAAGCAGGATGCCACTGAAGCTTTCTTT. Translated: CASSFKQDATEAFF.

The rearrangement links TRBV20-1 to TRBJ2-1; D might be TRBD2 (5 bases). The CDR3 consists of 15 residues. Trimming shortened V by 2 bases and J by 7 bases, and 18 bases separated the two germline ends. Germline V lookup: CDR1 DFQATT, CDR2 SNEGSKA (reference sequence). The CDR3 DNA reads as TGCAGTGCTAGATCTGGACTTTTAGACTTGAATGAGCAGTTCTTC. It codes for CSARSGLLDLNEQFF.

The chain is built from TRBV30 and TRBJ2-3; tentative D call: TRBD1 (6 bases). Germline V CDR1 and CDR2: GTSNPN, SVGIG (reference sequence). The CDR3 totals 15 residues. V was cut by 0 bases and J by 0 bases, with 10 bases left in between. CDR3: CAWSVKGDSTDTQYF. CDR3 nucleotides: TGTGCCTGGAGTGTAAAGGGGGACAGCACAGATACGCAGTATTTT.

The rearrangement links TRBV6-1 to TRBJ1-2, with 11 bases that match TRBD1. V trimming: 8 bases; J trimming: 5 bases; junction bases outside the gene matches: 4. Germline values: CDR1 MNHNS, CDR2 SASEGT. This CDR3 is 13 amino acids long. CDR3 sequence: CASGTGGRYGYTF. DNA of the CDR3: TGTGCCAGCGGGACAGGGGGTCGGTATGGCTACACCTTC.

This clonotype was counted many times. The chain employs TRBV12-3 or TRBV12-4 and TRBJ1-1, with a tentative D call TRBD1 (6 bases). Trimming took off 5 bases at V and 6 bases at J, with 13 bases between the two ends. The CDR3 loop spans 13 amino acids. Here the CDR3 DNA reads TGTGCCAGCAGTCTTCAACAGGGCTCTGAAGCTTTCTTT. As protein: CASSLQQGSEAFF.

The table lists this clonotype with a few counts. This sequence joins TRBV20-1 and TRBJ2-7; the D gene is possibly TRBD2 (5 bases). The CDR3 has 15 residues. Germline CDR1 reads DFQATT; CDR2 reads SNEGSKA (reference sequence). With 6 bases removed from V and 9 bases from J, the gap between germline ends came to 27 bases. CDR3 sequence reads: CSAEDSGRGGNGQYF. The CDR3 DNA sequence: TGCAGTGCCGAAGACTCGGGAAGAGGAGGAAACGGGCAGTACTTC.

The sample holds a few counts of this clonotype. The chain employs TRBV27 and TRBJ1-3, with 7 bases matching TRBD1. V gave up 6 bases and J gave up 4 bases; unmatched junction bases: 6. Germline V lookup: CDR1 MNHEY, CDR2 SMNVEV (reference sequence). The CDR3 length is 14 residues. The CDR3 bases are TGTGCCAGCAGCAGACAGGGAGTCGGAAACACCATATATTTT. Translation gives CASSRQGVGNTIYF.

The CDR3 DNA reads as TGTGCCAGCAGCCAAGATTTTGGACCCAACAATGAGCAGTTCTTC. Translated: CASSQDFGPNNEQFF. The genes are TRBV14 and TRBJ2-1; D gene uncertain. The CDR3 covers 15 residues. Between the trimmed V and J ends, which lost 0 bases and 5 bases, there was a span of 11 bases. Germline-derived CDR1 and CDR2 are SGHDN and FVKESK. Filled out from reference TRBV14 and TRBJ2-1, the complete variable domain reads EAGVTQFPSHSVIEKGQTVTLRCDPISGHDNLYWYRRVMGKEIKFLLHFVKESKQDESGMPNNRFLAERTGGTYSTLKVQPAELEDSGVYFCASSQDFGPNNEQFFGPGTRLTVL.

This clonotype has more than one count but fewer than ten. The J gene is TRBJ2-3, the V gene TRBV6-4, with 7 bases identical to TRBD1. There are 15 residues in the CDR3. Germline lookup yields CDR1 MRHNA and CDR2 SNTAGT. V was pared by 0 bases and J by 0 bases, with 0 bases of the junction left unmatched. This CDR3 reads CASSDSGQSTDTQYF. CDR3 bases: TGTGCCAGCAGTGACTCGGGACAGAGCACAGATACGCAGTATTTT.

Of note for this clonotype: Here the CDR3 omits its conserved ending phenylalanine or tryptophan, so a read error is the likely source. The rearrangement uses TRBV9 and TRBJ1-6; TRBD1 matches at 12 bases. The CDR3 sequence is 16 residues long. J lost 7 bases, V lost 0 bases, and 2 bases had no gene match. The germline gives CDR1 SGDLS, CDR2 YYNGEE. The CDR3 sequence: CASSVGGQGANSPLHL. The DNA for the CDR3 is TGTGCCAGCAGCGTAGGGGGACAGGGGGCGAATTCACCCCTCCACCTT.

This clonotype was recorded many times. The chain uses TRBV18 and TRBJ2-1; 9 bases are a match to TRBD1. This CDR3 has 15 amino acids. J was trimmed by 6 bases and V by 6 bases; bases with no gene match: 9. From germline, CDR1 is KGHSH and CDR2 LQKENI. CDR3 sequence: CASSDTGTGFNEQFF. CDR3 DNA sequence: TGTGCCAGCTCGGACACCGGGACAGGGTTCAATGAGCAGTTCTTC.

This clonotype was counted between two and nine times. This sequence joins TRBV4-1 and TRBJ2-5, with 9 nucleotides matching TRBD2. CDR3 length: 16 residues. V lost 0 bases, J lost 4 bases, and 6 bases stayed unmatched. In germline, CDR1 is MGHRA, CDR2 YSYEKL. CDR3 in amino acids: CASSQDPAGGSETQYF. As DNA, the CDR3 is TGCGCCAGCAGCCAAGATCCAGCGGGGGGATCAGAGACCCAGTACTTC.

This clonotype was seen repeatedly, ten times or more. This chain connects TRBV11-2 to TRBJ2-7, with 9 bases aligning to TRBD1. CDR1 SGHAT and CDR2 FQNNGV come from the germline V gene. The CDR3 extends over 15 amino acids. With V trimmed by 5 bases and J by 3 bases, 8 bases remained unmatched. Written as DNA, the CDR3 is TGTGCCAGCAGCCGGACAGGGGATCTCGGCTACGAGCAGTACTTC. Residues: CASSRTGDLGYEQYF.

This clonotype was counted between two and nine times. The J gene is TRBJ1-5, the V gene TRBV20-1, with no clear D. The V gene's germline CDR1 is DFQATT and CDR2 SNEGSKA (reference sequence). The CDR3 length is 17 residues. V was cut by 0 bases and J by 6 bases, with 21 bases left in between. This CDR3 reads CSARDSGPRDFGQPQHF. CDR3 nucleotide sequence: TGCAGTGCTAGAGATTCTGGACCTCGGGATTTCGGTCAGCCCCAGCATTTT.

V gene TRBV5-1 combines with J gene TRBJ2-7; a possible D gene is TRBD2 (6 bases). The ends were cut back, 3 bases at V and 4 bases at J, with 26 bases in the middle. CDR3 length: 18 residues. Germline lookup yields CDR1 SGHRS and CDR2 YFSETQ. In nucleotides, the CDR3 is TGCGCCAGCAGCTGGAGGGGCCCCTCGGTCTCTTCAATTTACGAGCAGTACTTC. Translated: CASSWRGPSVSSIYEQYF.

The CDR3 protein is CASSLILGYTF. For the CDR3, the DNA is TGTGCCAGCAGCTTAATACTTGGCTACACCTTC. V and J are TRBV7-9 and TRBJ1-2; no definite D call. This CDR3 has 11 amino acids. CDR1 SEHNR and CDR2 FQNEAQ come from the germline V gene (reference sequence). V lost 2 bases and J lost 7, with 5 bases in between.

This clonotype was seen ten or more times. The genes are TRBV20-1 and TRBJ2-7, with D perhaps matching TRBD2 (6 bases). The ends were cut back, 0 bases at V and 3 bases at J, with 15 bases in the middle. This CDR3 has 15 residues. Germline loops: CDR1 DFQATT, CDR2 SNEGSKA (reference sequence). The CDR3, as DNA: TGCAGTGCTAGAGATGTTGGCGGGGCGTTCTACGAGCAGTACTTC. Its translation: CSARDVGGAFYEQYF.

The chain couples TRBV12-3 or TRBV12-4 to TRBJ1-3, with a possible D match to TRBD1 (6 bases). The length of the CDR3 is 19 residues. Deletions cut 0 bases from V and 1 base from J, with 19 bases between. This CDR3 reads CASSLAEWRGAESGNTIYF. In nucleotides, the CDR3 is TGTGCCAGCAGTTTAGCTGAGTGGCGGGGGGCAGAATCTGGAAACACCATATATTTT.

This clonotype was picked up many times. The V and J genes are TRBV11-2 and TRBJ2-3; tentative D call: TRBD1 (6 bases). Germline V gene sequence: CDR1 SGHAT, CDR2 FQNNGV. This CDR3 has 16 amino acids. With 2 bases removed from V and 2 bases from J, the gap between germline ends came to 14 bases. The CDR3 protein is CASSLTAWDNTDTQYF. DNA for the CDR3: TGTGCCAGCAGCTTAACCGCCTGGGACAACACAGATACGCAGTATTTT.

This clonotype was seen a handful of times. CDR3 amino acids: CASSTPEEGARAPLHF. Here the CDR3 DNA reads TGTGCCAGCAGCACCCCGGAGGAGGGGGCTCGAGCACCCCTCCACTTT. The chain is built from TRBV7-8 and TRBJ1-6, with TRBD1 identical over 7 bases. Per the germline V gene, CDR1 is SGHVS and CDR2 is FQNEAQ. V lost 5 bases to trimming and J lost 11 bases; unmatched junction nucleotides: 15. The CDR3 length is 16 residues.

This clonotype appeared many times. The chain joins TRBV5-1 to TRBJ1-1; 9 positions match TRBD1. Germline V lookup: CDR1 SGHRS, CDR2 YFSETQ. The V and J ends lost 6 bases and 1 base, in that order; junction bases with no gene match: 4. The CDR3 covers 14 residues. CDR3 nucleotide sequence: TGCGCCAGCACACGGACAGGGGAGAACACTGAAGCTTTCTTT. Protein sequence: CASTRTGENTEAFF.

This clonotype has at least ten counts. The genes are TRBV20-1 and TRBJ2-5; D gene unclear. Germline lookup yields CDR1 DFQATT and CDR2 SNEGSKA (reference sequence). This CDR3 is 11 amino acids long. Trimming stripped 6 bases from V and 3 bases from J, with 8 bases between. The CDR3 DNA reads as TGCAGTGCCGGCGTAAAAGAGACCCAGTACTTC. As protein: CSAGVKETQYF.